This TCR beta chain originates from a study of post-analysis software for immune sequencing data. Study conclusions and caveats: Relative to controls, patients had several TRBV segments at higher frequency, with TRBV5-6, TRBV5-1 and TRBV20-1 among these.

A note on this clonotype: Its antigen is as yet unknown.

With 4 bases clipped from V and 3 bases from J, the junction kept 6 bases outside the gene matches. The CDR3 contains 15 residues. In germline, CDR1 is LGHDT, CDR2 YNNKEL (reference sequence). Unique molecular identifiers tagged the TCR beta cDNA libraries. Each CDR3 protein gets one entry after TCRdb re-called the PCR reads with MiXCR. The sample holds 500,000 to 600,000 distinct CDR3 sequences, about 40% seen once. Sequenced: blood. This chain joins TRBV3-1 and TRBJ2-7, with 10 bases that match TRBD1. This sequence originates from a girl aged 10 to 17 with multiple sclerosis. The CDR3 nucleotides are TGTGCCAGCAGCCCTATCGGGACAGGGGTCTACGAGCAGTACTTC. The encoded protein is CASSPIGTGVYEQYF.